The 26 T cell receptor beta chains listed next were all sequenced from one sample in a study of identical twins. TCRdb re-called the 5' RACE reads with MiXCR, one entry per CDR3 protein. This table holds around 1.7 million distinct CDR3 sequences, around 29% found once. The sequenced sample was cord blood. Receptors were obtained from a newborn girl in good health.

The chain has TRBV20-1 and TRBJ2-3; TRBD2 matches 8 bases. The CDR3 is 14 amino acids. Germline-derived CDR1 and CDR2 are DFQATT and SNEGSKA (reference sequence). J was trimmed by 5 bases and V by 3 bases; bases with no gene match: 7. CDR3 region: CSASNGRVKDTQYF. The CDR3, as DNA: TGCAGTGCTAGTAACGGGAGGGTAAAAGATACGCAGTATTTT.

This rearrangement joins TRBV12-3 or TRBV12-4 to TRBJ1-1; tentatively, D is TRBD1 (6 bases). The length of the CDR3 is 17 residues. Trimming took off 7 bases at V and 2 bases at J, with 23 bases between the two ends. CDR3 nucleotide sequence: TGTGCCAGCACCGCTCCGAATTACGGGACACCAAACACTGAAGCTTTCTTT. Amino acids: CASTAPNYGTPNTEAFF.

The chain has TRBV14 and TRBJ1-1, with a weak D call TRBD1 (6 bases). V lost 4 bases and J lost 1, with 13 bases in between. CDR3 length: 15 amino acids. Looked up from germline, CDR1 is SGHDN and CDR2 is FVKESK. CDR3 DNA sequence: TGTGCCAGCAGCCGAGGGACACCCCAGAACACTGAAGCTTTCTTT. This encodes CASSRGTPQNTEAFF.

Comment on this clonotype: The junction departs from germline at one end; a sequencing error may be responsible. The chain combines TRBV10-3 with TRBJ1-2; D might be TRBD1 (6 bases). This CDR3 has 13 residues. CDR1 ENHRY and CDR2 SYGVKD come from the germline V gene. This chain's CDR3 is CAIGWDTNYGYIF. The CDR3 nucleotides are TGTGCCATCGGGTGGGACACTAACTATGGCTACATCTTC.

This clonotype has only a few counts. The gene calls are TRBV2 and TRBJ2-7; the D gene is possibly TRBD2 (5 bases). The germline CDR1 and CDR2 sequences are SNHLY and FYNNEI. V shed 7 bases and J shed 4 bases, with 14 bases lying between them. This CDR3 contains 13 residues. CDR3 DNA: TGTGCCAGCAAGGAGCGGTTTCTTTACGAGCAGTACTTC. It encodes CASKERFLYEQYF.

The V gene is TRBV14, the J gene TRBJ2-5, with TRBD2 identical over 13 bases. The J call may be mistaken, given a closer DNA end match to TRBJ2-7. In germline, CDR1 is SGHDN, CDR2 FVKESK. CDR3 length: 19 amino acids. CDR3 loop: CASSRQTSGRPTRDYEQYF. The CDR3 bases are TGTGCCAGCAGCCGACAGACTAGCGGGAGGCCCACGAGAGACTACGAGCAGTACTTC.

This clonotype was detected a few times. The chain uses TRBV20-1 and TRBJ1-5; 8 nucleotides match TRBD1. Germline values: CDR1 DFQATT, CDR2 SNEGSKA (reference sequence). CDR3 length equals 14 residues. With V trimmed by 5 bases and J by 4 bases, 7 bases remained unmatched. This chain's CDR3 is CSASRTGQNQPQHF. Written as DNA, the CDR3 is TGCAGTGCTTCTAGGACAGGGCAGAATCAGCCCCAGCATTTT.

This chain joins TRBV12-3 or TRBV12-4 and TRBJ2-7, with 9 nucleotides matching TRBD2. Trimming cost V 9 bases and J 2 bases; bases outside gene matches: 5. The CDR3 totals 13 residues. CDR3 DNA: TGTGCCAGTATTAGCGGGGGACCCTACGAGCAGTACTTC. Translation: CASISGGPYEQYF.

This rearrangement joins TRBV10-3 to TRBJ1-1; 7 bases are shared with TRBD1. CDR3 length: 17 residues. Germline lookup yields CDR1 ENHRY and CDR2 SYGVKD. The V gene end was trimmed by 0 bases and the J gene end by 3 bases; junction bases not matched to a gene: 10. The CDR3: CAISESGRGRRDTEAFF. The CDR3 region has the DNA TGTGCCATCAGTGAGTCGGGGAGGGGGCGAAGAGACACTGAAGCTTTCTTT.

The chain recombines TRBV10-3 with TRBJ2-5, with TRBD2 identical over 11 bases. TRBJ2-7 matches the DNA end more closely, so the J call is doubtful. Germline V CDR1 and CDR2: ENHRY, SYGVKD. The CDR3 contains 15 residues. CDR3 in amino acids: CAISTRLAGTVEQYF. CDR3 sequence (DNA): TGTGCCATCAGTACCCGACTAGCGGGAACAGTCGAGCAGTACTTC.

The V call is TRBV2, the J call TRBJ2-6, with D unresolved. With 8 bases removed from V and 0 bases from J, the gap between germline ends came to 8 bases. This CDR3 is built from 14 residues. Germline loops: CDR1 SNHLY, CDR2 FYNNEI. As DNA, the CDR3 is TGTGCCAGCGCCGATAACTCTGGGGCCAACGTCCTGACTTTC. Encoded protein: CASADNSGANVLTF.

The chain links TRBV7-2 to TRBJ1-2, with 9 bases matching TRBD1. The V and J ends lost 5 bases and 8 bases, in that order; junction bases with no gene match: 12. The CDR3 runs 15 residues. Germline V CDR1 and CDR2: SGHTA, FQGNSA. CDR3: CASSPSGTGTFGYTF. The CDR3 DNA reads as TGTGCCAGCAGCCCCTCCGGGACAGGGACCTTCGGCTACACCTTC.

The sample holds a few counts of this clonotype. CDR3: CSASRLAGGKQFF. In nucleotides, the CDR3 is TGCAGTGCTAGTAGGCTAGCGGGGGGCAAGCAGTTCTTC. V is TRBV20-1 and J is TRBJ2-1, with 11 bases that match TRBD2. V dropped 3 bases and J dropped 11; count of bases not matched to a gene: 6. The CDR3 totals 13 residues. Looked up from germline, CDR1 is DFQATT and CDR2 is SNEGSKA (reference sequence).

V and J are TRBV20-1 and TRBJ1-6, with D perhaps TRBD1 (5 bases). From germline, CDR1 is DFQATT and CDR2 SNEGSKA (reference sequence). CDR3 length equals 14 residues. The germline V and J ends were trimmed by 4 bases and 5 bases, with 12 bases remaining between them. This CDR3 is CSAIRDVDNSPLHF. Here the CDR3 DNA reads TGCAGTGCTATTCGGGACGTCGATAATTCACCCCTCCACTTT.

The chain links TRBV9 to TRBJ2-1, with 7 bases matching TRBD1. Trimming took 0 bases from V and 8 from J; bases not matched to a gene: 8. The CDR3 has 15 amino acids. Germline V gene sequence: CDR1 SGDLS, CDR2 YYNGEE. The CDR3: CASSVGGTVADEQFF. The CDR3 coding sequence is TGTGCCAGCAGCGTAGGAGGGACAGTTGCCGATGAGCAGTTCTTC.

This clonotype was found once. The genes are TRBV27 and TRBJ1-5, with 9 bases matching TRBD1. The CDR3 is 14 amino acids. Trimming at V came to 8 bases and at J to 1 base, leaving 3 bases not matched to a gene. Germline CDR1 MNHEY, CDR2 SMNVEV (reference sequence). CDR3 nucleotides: TGTGCCAGCGGCGACAGGGGGAGCAATCAGCCCCAGCATTTT. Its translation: CASGDRGSNQPQHF.

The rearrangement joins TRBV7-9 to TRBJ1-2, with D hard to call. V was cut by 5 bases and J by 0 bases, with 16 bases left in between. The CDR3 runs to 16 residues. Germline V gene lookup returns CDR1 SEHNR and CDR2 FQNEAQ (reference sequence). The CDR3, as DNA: TGTGCCAGCAGCACCGAGTGGGTTCTAGCTAACTATGGCTACACCTTC. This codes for CASSTEWVLANYGYTF.

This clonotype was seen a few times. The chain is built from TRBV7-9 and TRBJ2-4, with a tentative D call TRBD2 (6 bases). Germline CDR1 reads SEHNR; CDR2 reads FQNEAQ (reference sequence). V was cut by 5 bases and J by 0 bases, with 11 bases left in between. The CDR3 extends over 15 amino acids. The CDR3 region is CASSGGTLAKNIQYF. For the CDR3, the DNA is TGTGCCAGCAGCGGAGGGACCCTAGCCAAAAACATTCAGTACTTC.

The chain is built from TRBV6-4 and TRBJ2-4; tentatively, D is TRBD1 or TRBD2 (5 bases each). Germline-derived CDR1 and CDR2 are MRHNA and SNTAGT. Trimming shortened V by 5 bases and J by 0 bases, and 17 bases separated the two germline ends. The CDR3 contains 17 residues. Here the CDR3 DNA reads TGTGCCAGCAGTACCTTCGGGGCCATGGTAGCCAAAAACATTCAGTACTTC. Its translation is CASSTFGAMVAKNIQYF.

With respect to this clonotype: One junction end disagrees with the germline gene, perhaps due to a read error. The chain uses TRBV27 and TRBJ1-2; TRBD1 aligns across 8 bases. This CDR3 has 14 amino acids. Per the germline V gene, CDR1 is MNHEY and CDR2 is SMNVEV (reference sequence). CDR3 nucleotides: TGTGCCAGCAGTTACCTACAGGGGGGCTATCGCTACACCTTC. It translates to CASSYLQGGYRYTF.

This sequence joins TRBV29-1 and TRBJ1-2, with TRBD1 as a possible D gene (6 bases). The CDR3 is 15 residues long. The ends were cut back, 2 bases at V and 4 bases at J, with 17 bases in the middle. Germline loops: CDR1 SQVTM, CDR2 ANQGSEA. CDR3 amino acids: CSVEKDSEWLYGYTF. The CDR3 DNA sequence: TGCAGCGTTGAAAAGGACAGTGAATGGCTCTATGGCTACACCTTC.

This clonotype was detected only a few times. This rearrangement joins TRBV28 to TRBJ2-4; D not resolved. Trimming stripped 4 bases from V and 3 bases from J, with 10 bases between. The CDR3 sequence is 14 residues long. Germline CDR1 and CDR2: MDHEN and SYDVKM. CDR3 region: CASSSSVGKNIQYF. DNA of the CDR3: TGTGCCAGCAGTTCCAGTGTGGGCAAAAACATTCAGTACTTC.

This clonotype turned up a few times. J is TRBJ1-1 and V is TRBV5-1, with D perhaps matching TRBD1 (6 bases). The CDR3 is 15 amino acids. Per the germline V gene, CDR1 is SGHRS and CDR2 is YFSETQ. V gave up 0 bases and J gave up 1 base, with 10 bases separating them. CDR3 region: CASSLGTVKNTEAFF. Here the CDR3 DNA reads TGCGCCAGCAGCTTGGGGACAGTTAAGAACACTGAAGCTTTCTTT.

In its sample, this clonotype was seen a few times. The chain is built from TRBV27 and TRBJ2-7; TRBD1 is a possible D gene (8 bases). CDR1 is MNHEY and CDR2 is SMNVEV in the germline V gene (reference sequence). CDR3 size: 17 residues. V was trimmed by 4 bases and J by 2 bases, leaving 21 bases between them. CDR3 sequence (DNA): TGTGCCAGCAGTTCCCACAGGGGGAGCGGGGAGACCTACGAGCAGTACTTC. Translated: CASSSHRGSGETYEQYF.

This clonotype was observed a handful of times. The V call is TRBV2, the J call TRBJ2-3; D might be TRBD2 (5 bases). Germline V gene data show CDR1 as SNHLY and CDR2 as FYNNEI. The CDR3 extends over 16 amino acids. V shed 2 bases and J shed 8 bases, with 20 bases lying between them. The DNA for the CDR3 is TGTGCCAGCAGTGAAAATAGCGTCAGAACTTGGCGTACGCAGTATTTT. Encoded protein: CASSENSVRTWRTQYF.

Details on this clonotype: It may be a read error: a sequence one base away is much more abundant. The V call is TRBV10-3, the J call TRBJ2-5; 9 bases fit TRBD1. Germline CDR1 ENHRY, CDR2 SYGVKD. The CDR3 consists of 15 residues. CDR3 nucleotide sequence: TGTGCCATCAGGGAACCGGGACAGGGCCAAGGGACCCAGTACTTC. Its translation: CAIREPGQGQGTQYF.